The clone carrying this TCR beta chain occurred a few times. Using immunoSEQ multiplex PCR, the repertoire was profiled, and TCRdb retains in-frame clones only, with some absent. The table shows 13,000 or so clones, with about 71% occurring only once. This record comes from a study of sequential checkpoint blockade in melanoma. The wider study: Maintenance nivolumab came after either treatment sequence.

The CDR3 contains 12 residues. Germline lookup yields CDR1 SGHNT and CDR2 YYREEE (reference sequence). Trimming took 0 bases from V and 14 from J, leaving 12 bases between them. Treatment reported: randomized to nivolumab then ipilimumab (arm A) or the reverse (arm B). Live CD3+CD8+ CD19− CD56− cells were sorted from PBMCs. This rearrangement joins TRBV5-4 to TRBJ1-5; no clear D. This TCR came from a human donor with melanoma. The sequenced sample was CD8+ T cells sorted from blood (inferred from file names), obtained from a patient given nivolumab and ipilimumab in sequence. CDR3 bases: TGTGCCAGCAGCTTGGGTGGCGGGCCGGAGCATTTT. Amino acids: CASSLGGGPEHF.